Described below is a single T cell receptor beta chain sequence and its context. Its antigen remains undetermined. No much larger clone is present one base from it, and per-base qualities are unavailable. Instrument used: Illumina NovaSeq 6000. TCR cDNA was made using 5'RACE template switching, a step that added a universal primer site and unique molecular identifiers. Priming of cDNA synthesis was performed from both the TCR alpha and TCR beta constant segments. Libraries were amplified in two PCR steps, with sample barcodes and sequencing adapters added in the second step. Libraries were sequenced on Illumina HiSeq 2500 (2x100 bp) or NovaSeq (2x150 bp). In the authors' own workflow: MIGEC handled demultiplexing of reads and collapsing into UMI consensus sequences, while MiXCR performed V(D)J alignment. Vaccine-responding clonotypes were identified with edgeR using replicate PBMC samples, with FDR below 0.01 and a log2 fold change above 5 up to day 15 being required. CD4 or CD8 identity was assigned to each bulk clonotype according to whether the clonotype was present at higher abundance in the sequenced CD4 repertoire or the sequenced CD8 repertoire. TCRdb itself trimmed the public reads at Q25 with fastp, ran MiXCR and retained productive beta chains. Rows merge per CDR3 protein into single entries with the most common DNA and genes. The V and J calls were determined by TCRdb, not by the authors. For this sample the table gives about 130,000 distinct CDR3 sequences, of which about 8.4% were detected only once. The ten biggest clones cover almost 40% of the sample.

The data were obtained in a study of T cells after yellow fever vaccination (dated by TCRdb to between 2018 and 2020). For the study in its entirety: The SMART-Seq v4 Ultra Low Input RNA kit was used to prepare libraries from fractions with low cell numbers. The cohort comprised two healthy male donors, one aged 18 to 29 and one aged 30 to 39 years. Blood was drawn at multiple timepoints before and after primary and secondary immunization, with bulk PBMC replicates and cell subsets isolated. To follow T-cell clones before and after both primary and booster YFV17D yellow fever vaccination, bulk TCR alpha and beta repertoires underwent longitudinal sequencing. Points the paper makes about the study in general: The secondary T-cell response was weaker than the primary response but faster, peaking on day 5 instead of day 15. Computational filtering was needed because FACS-sorted repertoires could contain abundant contaminating clonotypes from the bulk population. After the booster, most of the clones that had expanded following primary vaccination were detected again (almost 98% of CD4 and 80% to 90% of CD8), which suggests that memory was broadly maintained. A small fraction of clonotypes appeared in both the CD4 and CD8 compartments, likely as a result of convergent recombination. Only two donors were included in the study, so the extent to which the findings can be generalized is limited.

The CDR3 runs 18 amino acids, cysteine and phenylalanine included. The CDR3 DNA has 54 bases and is translated from base 1. The treatment or condition label for this specimen denotes: live attenuated yellow fever vaccine strain. A standard Ficoll-Paque protocol was used to isolate PBMCs from peripheral blood. Dynabeads CD4 and CD8 positive selection kits were used to isolate the CD4 and CD8 T-cell fractions. TriZol was used to extract RNA from bulk PBMCs, CD4 and CD8 fractions, and dextramer-positive and dextramer-negative fractions. The chain couples TRBV12-2 to TRBJ2-2; the table assigns TRBD2, which was not confirmed against the DNA. TRBV12-2 is marked as a pseudogene. The source was CD8+ T cells sorted from PBMCs, collected on the day of the yellow fever booster vaccination. The receptor was derived from a man younger than 35 who received the YFV17D yellow fever vaccine. The CDR3 loop reads CASRLEGAGTSPIGELFF. The DNA sequence is given as TGTGCAAGTCGCTTAGAAGGGGCTGGGACTAGCCCTATCGGGGAGCTGTTTTTT.